This T cell receptor beta chain was identified in a study of siplizumab effects on memory and regulatory T cells. Profiling relied on immunoSEQ multiplex PCR, and the TCRdb table lists in-frame clones only, not all of them. The sample consists of tens of thousands of clones, roughly 85% of them appearing once. The clonotype originates from a human donor in good health. The sample taken for sequencing was memory CD4+ T cells sorted from blood.

Here the CDR3 DNA reads TGTGCCAGCAGCGTTAGGACGGCACGGGGGGCATACCAAGAGACCCAGTACTTC. Protein sequence: CASSVRTARGAYQETQYF. V gene TRBV7-2 combines with J gene TRBJ2-5; D is possibly TRBD2 (7 bases). V lost 5 bases, J lost 0 bases, and 22 bases lay in between. The CDR3 consists of 18 residues. Germline V gives CDR1 SGHTA, CDR2 FQGNSA.